The next 12 T cell receptor beta chains were all read from a single sample in a study of PD-1 blockade in mismatch repair-deficient tumors. The method was immunoSEQ multiplex PCR; TCRdb's version includes in-frame clones alone and lacks a portion of them. This table holds tens of thousands of clones, around 85% found once. This material consisted of peripheral blood, taken 12 weeks after starting pembrolizumab. These receptors were obtained from an adult with mismatch repair-deficient cancer.

The V call is TRBV18, the J call TRBJ2-1; a possible D gene is TRBD1 (5 bases). Germline V gene lookup returns CDR1 KGHSH and CDR2 LQKENI. The CDR3 spans 13 residues. V was shortened by 5 bases and J by 7 bases, with 12 bases between the two germline ends. In DNA, the CDR3 is TGTGCCAGCTCAAATTCAGGGCAGAATGAGCAGTTCTTC. Encoded protein: CASSNSGQNEQFF.

This clone was recorded only once. The chain combines TRBV7-9 with TRBJ2-2; D not certain. V was cut by 9 bases and J by 4 bases, with 18 bases left in between. The CDR3 covers 15 residues. Germline V CDR1 and CDR2: SEHNR, FQNEAQ (reference sequence). This chain's CDR3 is CARSLERIGTGELFF. The CDR3 DNA is TGTGCCAGATCACTTGAACGAATTGGCACCGGGGAGCTGTTTTTT.

V is TRBV11-2 and J is TRBJ2-5; 7 bases line up with TRBD1. Germline assignment: CDR1 SGHAT and CDR2 FQNNGV. The CDR3 covers 14 residues. V gave up 5 bases and J gave up 5 bases; unmatched junction bases: 8. The CDR3 loop is CASSQGGLRETQYF. CDR3 in DNA: TGTGCCAGCAGCCAAGGGGGCTTACGGGAGACCCAGTACTTC.

The V call is TRBV7-9, the J call TRBJ1-2, with 8 bases aligning to TRBD1. The CDR3 sequence is 16 residues long. Germline V gives CDR1 SEHNR, CDR2 FQNEAQ (reference sequence). With V trimmed by 5 bases and J by 6 bases, 14 bases remained unmatched. The DNA for the CDR3 is TGTGCCAGCAGCAAATCCGGGACAGGAAATTCGGATGGCTACACCTTC. As protein: CASSKSGTGNSDGYTF.

This sequence joins TRBV5-1 and TRBJ2-2, with 8 bases aligning to TRBD2. Germline CDR1 is SGHRS and CDR2 is YFSETQ. The CDR3 extends over 15 amino acids. V was clipped by 2 bases and J by 0 bases; unmatched bases: 0. This CDR3 reads CASSLLAANTGELFF. The CDR3 nucleotides read TGCGCCAGCAGCTTACTAGCGGCGAACACCGGGGAGCTGTTTTTT.

Only a few counts were recorded for this clone. The chain combines TRBV9 with TRBJ1-1, with 7 bases that match TRBD1. CDR3 length equals 15 residues. Germline CDR1 and CDR2: SGDLS and YYNGEE. The V and J ends lost 5 bases and 1 base, in that order; junction bases with no gene match: 8. CDR3 DNA: TGTGCCAGCAGTCGGGGGACAGACGGGAACACTGAAGCTTTCTTT. It is translated as CASSRGTDGNTEAFF.

The V and J genes are TRBV19 and TRBJ2-5; 11 positions agree with TRBD2. Per the germline V gene, CDR1 is LNHDA and CDR2 is SQIVND (reference sequence). CDR3 length: 17 amino acids. Trimming removed 2 bases from V and 5 bases from J; junction bases left unmatched: 10. The CDR3 bases are TGTGCCAGTAGTATAAATCTAGCGGGAGGACCTAGGGAGACCCAGTACTTC. It translates to CASSINLAGGPRETQYF. Looking up the rest from reference TRBV19 and TRBJ2-5 gives the full variable domain: DGGITQSPKYLFRKEGQNVTLSCEQNLNHDAMYWYRQDPGQGLRLIYYSQIVNDFQKGDIAEGYSVSREKKESFPLTVTSAQKNPTAFYLCASSINLAGGPRETQYFGPGTRLLVL.

The V call is TRBV19, the J call TRBJ2-2; D call uncertain. Germline CDR1 reads LNHDA; CDR2 reads SQIVND (reference sequence). V lost 0 bases, J lost 2 bases, and 7 bases lay in between. CDR3 size: 15 residues. The CDR3 DNA sequence: TGTGCCAGTAGTATAGAGGCCTCAAACACCGGGGAGCTGTTTTTT. Its translation is CASSIEASNTGELFF.

The chain recombines TRBV29-1 with TRBJ2-1; D remains unclear. V was trimmed by 2 bases and J by 2 bases, leaving 16 bases between them. Per germline, CDR1 SQVTM and CDR2 ANQGSEA. The CDR3 sequence is 16 residues long. The CDR3 nucleotides read TGCAGCGTTGAATTGCAGCTCTTGGGAACCTACAATGAGCAGTTCTTC. This translates into CSVELQLLGTYNEQFF.

This chain connects TRBV2 to TRBJ2-7; 12 bases match TRBD2. Germline V gene data show CDR1 as SNHLY and CDR2 as FYNNEI. Trimming at V came to 3 bases and at J to 6 bases, leaving 6 bases not matched to a gene. The CDR3 totals 15 residues. The CDR3 region is CASSDSLAGGREQYF. In DNA, the CDR3 is TGTGCCAGCAGTGACTCCCTAGCGGGGGGGCGCGAGCAGTACTTC.

The chain joins TRBV4-3 to TRBJ1-2; no clear D gene. The germline V gene has CDR1 LGHNA and CDR2 YSLEER. CDR3 length: 15 residues. Trimming took off 0 bases at V and 0 bases at J, with 8 bases between the two ends. The CDR3 coding sequence is TGCGCCAGCAGCCAAGAGGGTTACTCTAACTATGGCTACACCTTC. This sequence encodes CASSQEGYSNYGYTF.

The CDR3 region has the DNA TGTGCCAGCAGCTTTACGTTGGGCAGACAAGAGACCCAGTACTTC. Translating gives CASSFTLGRQETQYF. This chain uses TRBV5-4 with TRBJ2-5; D ambiguous. CDR1 and CDR2 (germline): SGHNT, YYREEE (reference sequence). This CDR3 has 15 amino acids. The V end lost 2 bases, the J end lost 2 bases, and 13 bases lay between the germline ends.